A few counts support the clone carrying this T cell receptor beta chain. Its antigen is undetermined. TCRdb itself ran the reads through MiXCR, one entry per CDR3 protein. In the table there are just under 65,000 distinct CDR3 sequences, just under 50% of which are singletons. This specimen comes from a study of type 1 regulatory T cells. Study overall: T-allo10 is an in vitro-generated, Tr1-enriched CD4 T cell product specific for alloantigen. Study observations and caveats: Compared with non-type 1 regulatory T cells, type 1 regulatory T cells showed a more restricted TCR repertoire.

The CDR3 is 13 amino acids. Germline V gene lookup returns CDR1 SGHTA and CDR2 FQGTGA. Trimming removed 5 bases from V and 5 bases from J; junction bases left unmatched: 4. Material: cultured non-Tr1 T cells, either the whole culture or a sorted T cell fraction (not recorded which). This receptor was identified in a human donor in good health. This chain connects TRBV7-3 to TRBJ1-1; 8 bases agree with TRBD1. The CDR3 spells CASSARQGTEAFF. In DNA, the CDR3 is TGTGCCAGCAGCGCCAGACAGGGGACTGAAGCTTTCTTT.